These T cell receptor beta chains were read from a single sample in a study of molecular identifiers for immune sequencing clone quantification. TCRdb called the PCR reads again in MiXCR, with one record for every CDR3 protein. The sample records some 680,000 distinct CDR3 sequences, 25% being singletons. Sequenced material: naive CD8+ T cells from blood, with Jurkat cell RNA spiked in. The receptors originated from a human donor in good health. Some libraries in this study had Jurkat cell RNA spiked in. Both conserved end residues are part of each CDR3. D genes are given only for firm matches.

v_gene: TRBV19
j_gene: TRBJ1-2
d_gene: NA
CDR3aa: CASSITLWSSAYGYTF

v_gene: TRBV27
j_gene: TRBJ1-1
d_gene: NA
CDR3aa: CASSIDTSTEAFF

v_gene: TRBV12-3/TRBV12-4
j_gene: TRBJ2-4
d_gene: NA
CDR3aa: CASNDGGAKNIQYF

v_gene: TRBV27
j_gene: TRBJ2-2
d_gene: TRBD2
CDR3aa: CASSFSREIVSNTGELFF

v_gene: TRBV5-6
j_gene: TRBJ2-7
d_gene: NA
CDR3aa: CASSIGQEQYF

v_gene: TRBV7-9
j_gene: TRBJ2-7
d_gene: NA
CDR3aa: CASAAGFAYEQYF

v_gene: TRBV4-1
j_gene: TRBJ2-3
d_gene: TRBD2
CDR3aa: CASSLIAGEEYF

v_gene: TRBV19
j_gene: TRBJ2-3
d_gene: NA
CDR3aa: CASSSLGTADTQYF

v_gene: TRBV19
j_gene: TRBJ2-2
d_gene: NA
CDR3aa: CASNRRSNTGELFF

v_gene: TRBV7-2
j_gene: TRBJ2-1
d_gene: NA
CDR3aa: CASSLYPGAVAYEEQFF

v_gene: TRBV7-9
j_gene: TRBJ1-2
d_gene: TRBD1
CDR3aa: CASTPQGSGYTF

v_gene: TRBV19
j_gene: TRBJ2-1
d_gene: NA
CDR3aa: CASSLVPGSYNEQFF

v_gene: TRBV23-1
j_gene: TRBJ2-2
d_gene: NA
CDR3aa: CASRPRGSNTGELFF

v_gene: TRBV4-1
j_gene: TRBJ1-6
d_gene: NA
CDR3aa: CASSQQGRYNSPLHF

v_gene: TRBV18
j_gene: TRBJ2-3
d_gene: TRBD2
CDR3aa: CASSPRLVVAGGPLAGTDTQYF

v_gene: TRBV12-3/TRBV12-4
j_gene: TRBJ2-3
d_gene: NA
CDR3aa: CASSPLGGGSADTQYF

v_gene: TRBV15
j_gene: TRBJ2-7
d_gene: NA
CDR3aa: CATSRAGTSYEQYF

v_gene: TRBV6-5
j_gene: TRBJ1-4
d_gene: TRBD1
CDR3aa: CASGTGALKLFF

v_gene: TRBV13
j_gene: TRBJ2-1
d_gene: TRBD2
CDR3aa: CASSGRTSGDTLYNEQFF

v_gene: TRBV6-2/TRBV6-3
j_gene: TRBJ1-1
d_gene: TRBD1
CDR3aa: CASTPAQGGGAEAFF

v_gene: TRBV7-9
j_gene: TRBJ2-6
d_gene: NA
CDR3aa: CASSLYPLIASGANVLTF

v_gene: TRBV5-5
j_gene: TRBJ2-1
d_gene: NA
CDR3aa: CASSVTTSYNEQFF

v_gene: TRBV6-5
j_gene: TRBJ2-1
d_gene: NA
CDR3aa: CASSYSSGILGNEQFF

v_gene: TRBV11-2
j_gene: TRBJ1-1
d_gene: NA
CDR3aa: CASTYPQGVFEAFF

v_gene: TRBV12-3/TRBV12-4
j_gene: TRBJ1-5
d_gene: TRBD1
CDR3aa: CASSTPDRVNQPQHF

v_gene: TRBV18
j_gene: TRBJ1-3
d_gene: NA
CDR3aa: CASSPKPRVLPGNTIYF

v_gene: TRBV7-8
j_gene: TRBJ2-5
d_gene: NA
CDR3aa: CASSLALLEETQYF

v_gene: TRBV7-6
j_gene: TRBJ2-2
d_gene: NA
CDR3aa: CASSPLQGGNTGELFF

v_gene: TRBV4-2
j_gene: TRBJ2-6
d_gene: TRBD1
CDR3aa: CASSQNRGVGANVLTF

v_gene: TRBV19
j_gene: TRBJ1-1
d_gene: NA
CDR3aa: CASSMWGVNTEAFF

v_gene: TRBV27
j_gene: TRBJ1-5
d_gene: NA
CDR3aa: CASSLTGGGVSPQHF

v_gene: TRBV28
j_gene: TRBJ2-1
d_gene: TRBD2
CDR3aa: CASNLRTSGNEQFF

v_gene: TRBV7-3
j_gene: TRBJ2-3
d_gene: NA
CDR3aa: CANSFGGLNTDTQYF

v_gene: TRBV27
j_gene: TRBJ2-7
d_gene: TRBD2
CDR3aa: CASSSGTSESEQYF

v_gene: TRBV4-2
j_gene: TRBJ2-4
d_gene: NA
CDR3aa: CASSPSLRGEIAKNIQYF

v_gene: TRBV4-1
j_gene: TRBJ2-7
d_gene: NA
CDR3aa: CASSQTAGTYEQYF

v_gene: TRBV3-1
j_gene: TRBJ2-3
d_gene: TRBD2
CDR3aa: CASSQLVPGLAGTSTDTQYF

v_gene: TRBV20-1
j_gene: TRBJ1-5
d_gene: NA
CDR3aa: CSARDPPGQPQHF

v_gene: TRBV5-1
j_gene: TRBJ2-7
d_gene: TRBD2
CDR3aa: CASIGGGYEQYF

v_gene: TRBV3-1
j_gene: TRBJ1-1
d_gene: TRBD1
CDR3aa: CASSSGFGTGAIDTEAFF

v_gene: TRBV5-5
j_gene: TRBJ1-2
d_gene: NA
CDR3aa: CASSLAGPVGAGYGYTF

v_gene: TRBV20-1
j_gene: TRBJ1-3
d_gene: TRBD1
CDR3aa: CSARGRQGFRNTIYF

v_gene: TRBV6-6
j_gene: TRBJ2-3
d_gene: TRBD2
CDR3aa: CASSYIALAGSTDTQYF

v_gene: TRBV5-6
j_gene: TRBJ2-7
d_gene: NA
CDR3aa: CASSLGTSNYEQYF

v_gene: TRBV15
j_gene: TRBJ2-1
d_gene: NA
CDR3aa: CATSRASNEQFF

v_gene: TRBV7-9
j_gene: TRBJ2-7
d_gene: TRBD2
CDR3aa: CASSLESGSLYEQYF

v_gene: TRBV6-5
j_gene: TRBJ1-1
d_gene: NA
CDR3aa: CASSFRGEGTEAFF

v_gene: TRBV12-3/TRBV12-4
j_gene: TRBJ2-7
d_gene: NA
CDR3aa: CASGQGMAYEQYF

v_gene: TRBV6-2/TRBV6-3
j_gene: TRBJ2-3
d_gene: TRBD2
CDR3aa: CASSPGTSGTTDTQYF

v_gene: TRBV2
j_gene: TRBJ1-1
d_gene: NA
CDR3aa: CASSEGWDEAFF

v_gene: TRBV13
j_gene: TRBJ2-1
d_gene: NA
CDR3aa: CASSHRDEAYNEQFF

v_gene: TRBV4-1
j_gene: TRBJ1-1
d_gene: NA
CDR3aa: CASSQVPRGTGEAFF

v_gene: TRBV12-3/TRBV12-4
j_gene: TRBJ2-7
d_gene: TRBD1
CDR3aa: CASRQTQGVREQYF

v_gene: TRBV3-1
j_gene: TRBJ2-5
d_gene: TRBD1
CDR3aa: CASSLEGAWETQYF

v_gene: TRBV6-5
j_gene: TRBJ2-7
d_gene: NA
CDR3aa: CASSYSRTQGGYEQYF